The 12 T cell receptor beta chains given below trace back to one sample, sequenced in a study of control samples from healthy donors and cancer patients. Using immunoSEQ multiplex PCR, the repertoire was profiled, and TCRdb retains in-frame clones only, with some absent. Of just under 65,000 clones listed, 65% to 90% are singletons. The sample was blood. These receptors were collected from a man aged 40-49 years in good health.

The chain joins TRBV7-2 to TRBJ2-7, with TRBD2 matching over 7 bases. CDR1 and CDR2 (germline): SGHTA, FQGNSA. The CDR3 is made up of 15 amino acids. V gave up 4 bases and J gave up 2 bases; unmatched junction bases: 8. CDR3 protein: CASSSGRGPTYEQYF. CDR3 coding DNA: TGTGCCAGCAGCTCAGGGAGGGGCCCTACCTACGAGCAGTACTTC. Based on the CDR3 plus reference TRBV7-2 and TRBJ2-7, the full variable domain is GAGVSQSPSNKVTEKGKDVELRCDPISGHTALYWYRQSLGQGLEFLIYFQGNSAPDKSGLPSDRFSAERTGGSVSTLTIQRTQQEDSAVYLCASSSGRGPTYEQYFGPGTRLTVT.

The rearrangement joins TRBV5-1 to TRBJ1-2; a possible D gene is TRBD1 (5 bases). This CDR3 region has 13 residues. Germline lookup yields CDR1 SGHRS and CDR2 YFSETQ. Trimming left V 5 bases short and J 0 bases short, with 8 bases between. The CDR3 reads CASSPTANYGYTF. The CDR3 DNA sequence: TGCGCCAGCAGTCCGACAGCTAACTATGGCTACACCTTC. Together with reference TRBV5-1 and TRBJ1-2, the CDR3 gives the full variable domain: KAGVTQTPRYLIKTRGQQVTLSCSPISGHRSVSWYQQTPGQGLQFLFEYFSETQRNKGNFPGRFSGRQFSNSRSEMNVSTLELGDSALYLCASSPTANYGYTFGSGTRLTVV.

V is TRBV15 and J is TRBJ2-1; TRBD2 is a possible D gene (6 bases). CDR1 LNHNV and CDR2 YYDKDF come from the germline V gene (reference sequence). Trimming took off 0 bases at V and 3 bases at J, with 15 bases between the two ends. This CDR3 contains 17 residues. This CDR3 reads CATSRDGGQNNYNEQFF. Here the CDR3 DNA reads TGTGCCACCAGCAGAGATGGAGGGCAGAATAACTACAATGAGCAGTTCTTC.

In its sample, this clone ranks as medium-sized (0.01 to 0.1%). The chain uses TRBV6-6 and TRBJ1-2; the D gene is possibly TRBD1 (6 bases). The CDR3 has 14 residues. V shed 2 bases and J shed 6 bases, with 13 bases lying between them. Germline loops: CDR1 MNHNY, CDR2 SVGAGI (reference sequence). The CDR3 here is CASSYPGQIDGYTF. As DNA, the CDR3 is TGTGCCAGCAGTTACCCCGGACAGATTGATGGCTACACCTTC.

J is TRBJ2-7 and V is TRBV7-9; tentatively, D is TRBD1 or TRBD2 (5 bases each). The CDR3 contains 15 residues. Between the trimmed V and J ends, which lost 3 bases and 4 bases, there was a span of 16 bases. The V gene's germline CDR1 is SEHNR and CDR2 FQNEAQ (reference sequence). In nucleotides, the CDR3 is TGTGCCAGCAGCTTCCGGGACGTAATTGTTTACGAGCAGTACTTC. Its translation is CASSFRDVIVYEQYF.

V gene TRBV3-1 (or the pseudogene TRBV3-2) combines with J gene TRBJ1-1, with D possibly matching TRBD1 (6 bases). V lost 3 bases and J 1 base, leaving 12 bases between the germline ends. Germline values: CDR1 LGHDT, CDR2 YNNKEL (reference sequence). There are 15 residues in the CDR3. CDR3 in amino acids: CASSQGGASNTEAFF. CDR3 coding DNA: TGTGCCAGCAGCCAGGGGGGGGCCTCGAACACTGAAGCTTTCTTT.

The chain carries TRBV19 and TRBJ1-1, with D possibly TRBD1 on 5 matching bases. Germline values: CDR1 LNHDA, CDR2 SQIVND (reference sequence). Deletions cut 3 bases from V and 1 base from J, with 27 bases between. CDR3 length: 20 amino acids. This CDR3 reads CASSIFPDRGSTGGNTEAFF. In DNA form, the CDR3 reads TGTGCCAGTAGTATCTTTCCGGACCGCGGATCGACCGGGGGGAACACTGAAGCTTTCTTT.

This chain connects TRBV6-6 to TRBJ2-7; 16 positions match TRBD2. V shed 5 bases, J shed 0 bases, and the junction held 10 bases outside the gene matches. The CDR3 runs 19 residues. Germline CDR1 is MNHNY and CDR2 is SVGAGI (reference sequence). In DNA, the CDR3 is TGTGCCAGCAGTCCTTCTGGGACTAGCGGGAGGGCAATCTCCTACGAGCAGTACTTC. Its translation: CASSPSGTSGRAISYEQYF.

DNA for the CDR3: TGCGCCAGCAGCCAAGCCGGAGGGACAGGGGGTTCAACTAATGAAAAACTGTTTTTT. Translated, it gives CASSQAGGTGGSTNEKLFF. The chain links TRBV4-3 to TRBJ1-4; 11 positions agree with TRBD1. With 1 base clipped from V and 0 bases from J, the junction kept 7 bases outside the gene matches. The CDR3 totals 19 residues. CDR1 LGHNA and CDR2 YSLEER come from the germline V gene.

This clone was counted between two and nine times. The CDR3 DNA reads as TGTGCCAGCAGCTTGGGCCAGTCGGATAATTCACCCCTCCACTTT. This gives the protein CASSLGQSDNSPLHF. The rearrangement links TRBV7-2 to TRBJ1-6; D is unresolved. Germline CDR1 is SGHTA and CDR2 is FQGNSA. V gave up 3 bases and J gave up 5 bases, with 11 bases separating them. CDR3 size: 15 residues.

In its sample, this clone was seen once. The chain carries TRBV7-2 and TRBJ1-1; 9 nucleotides line up with TRBD1. The CDR3 contains 16 residues. Germline-derived CDR1 and CDR2 are SGHTA and FQGNSA. With V trimmed by 5 bases and J by 4 bases, 11 bases remained unmatched. Here the CDR3 reads CASSVYRGQGSTEAFF. The CDR3 DNA is TGTGCCAGCAGCGTTTACAGGGGGCAAGGGAGCACTGAAGCTTTCTTT.

The chain combines TRBV28 with TRBJ2-3, with TRBD2 as a possible D gene (5 bases). Germline V gene sequence: CDR1 MDHEN, CDR2 SYDVKM. V dropped 0 bases and J dropped 3 bases, with 7 bases sitting between them. This CDR3 spans 14 amino acids. The CDR3 loop is CASSLWERTDTQYF. In DNA, the CDR3 is TGTGCCAGCAGTTTATGGGAGCGGACAGATACGCAGTATTTT.